This TCR beta chain was identified in a study of blood T cell repertoires in COVID-19. Study background: The United States, Italy and Spain provided the acute and convalescent COVID-19 samples.

In the source study's methods: It was from reference gene primer amplification that nucleated cell counts were estimated. Sequenced by immunoSEQ multiplex PCR; TCRdb stores in-frame clones only, minus some. The V and J calls and clone size were taken over from that table, and D and trimming were inferred from the DNA. Of about 100,000 clones detected, more than 65% appear once; the ten largest clones hold 15% to 20%. The receptor comes from a woman older than 75 with active or convalescent COVID-19. The material sequenced was peripheral blood.

In DNA, the CDR3 is TGCGCCAGCAGCCGCAATCCAGGGGACACCAGCTCCTATAATTCACCCCTCCACTTT. It encodes CASSRNPGDTSSYNSPLHF. The V gene is TRBV4-1, the J gene TRBJ1-6; TRBD1 is a possible D gene (6 bases). The germline CDR1 and CDR2 sequences are MGHRA and YSYEKL. V lost 4 bases, J lost 0 bases, and 19 bases lay in between. This CDR3 spans 19 amino acids.